The clone carrying this T cell receptor (beta chain) was observed a few times. Its antigen is as yet unknown. The beta constant-region primer was an equimolar mix of two oligonucleotides covering TRBC1 and TRBC2. Four rounds of PCR amplified the ligated cDNA using nested alpha and beta constant-region primers plus SP2. TCRdb reprocessed the UMI-ligation and nested PCR reads via MiXCR and lists one record per CDR3 protein. The profile covers about 100,000 distinct CDR3 sequences, with more than 12% appearing a single time and approximately 2.6% taken by the ten largest. The sample belongs to a study of naive and memory T cell subsets. General study results and limits: Especially in CD8 cells, naive repertoires contained a few larger clonotypes, possibly CD45RA-re-expressing memory cells.

The length of the CDR3 is 15 residues. The V end was cut by 3 bases, the J end by 4 bases, with 18 bases between. Germline values: CDR1 DFQATT, CDR2 SNEGSKA (reference sequence). The sequenced sample was naive CD8+ T cells from blood. V and J are TRBV20-1 and TRBJ2-5, with D perhaps being TRBD1 or TRBD2 (6 bases each). This TCR was sampled from a human donor in good health. The CDR3, as DNA: TGCAGTGCTAGGCCCGAGGGGGAGGTCGGAGAGACCCAGTACTTC. It encodes CSARPEGEVGETQYF.